Listed below are T cell receptor beta chains from one sample, sequenced in a study of T cell changes during pregnancy in multiple sclerosis. Sequencing used immunoSEQ multiplex PCR; TCRdb keeps in-frame clones, though not all of them. Of 15,000 to 20,000 clones listed, around 87% are singletons. The source was CD8+ T cells from peripheral blood mononuclear cells, collected in the third trimester of pregnancy. The receptor set was obtained from a female donor in good health, enrolled as a control in a pregnancy study. The CDR3 runs from the conserved cysteine through the conserved F or W. The order of the fields is J gene, D gene, V gene, clone size, CDR3 DNA, CDR3 protein. D genes are given only for firm matches. The listing skips clone size in some rows; elsewhere it reads once, few, many or a size class.

J: TRBJ2-1
D: TRBD2
V: TRBV7-2
size: -
DNA: TGTGCCAGCAGCCTTCTAGCGGGAGGTATCAATGAGCAGTTCTTC
CDR3: CASSLLAGGINEQFF

J: TRBJ2-2
D: TRBD1
V: TRBV11-2
size: -
DNA: TGTGCCAGCAGCTTAGCTTATGGGACAGGGGTGGTCGGGGAGCTGTTTTTT
CDR3: CASSLAYGTGVVGELFF

J: TRBJ1-4
D: -
V: TRBV5-5
size: -
DNA: TGTGCCAGCAGCTCAGACAGGATGAGTGAAAAACTGTTTTTT
CDR3: CASSSDRMSEKLFF

J: TRBJ1-5
D: TRBD1
V: TRBV19
size: -
DNA: TGTGCCAGTTTGGGACAGAATCAGCCCCAGCATTTT
CDR3: CASLGQNQPQHF

J: TRBJ1-6
D: -
V: TRBV11-2
size: -
DNA: TGTGCCAGCAGCTTAGTTGCGGTGTACTCCTATAATTCACCCCTCCACTTT
CDR3: CASSLVAVYSYNSPLHF

J: TRBJ2-7
D: -
V: TRBV27
size: -
DNA: TGTGCCAGCAGTGCGAGCGGTGACTACGAGCAGTACTTC
CDR3: CASSASGDYEQYF

J: TRBJ2-1
D: TRBD2
V: TRBV6-6
size: -
DNA: TGTGCCAGCAGTTACTCTCCCCGGGAGGGATCAACGCAGTTCTTC
CDR3: CASSYSPREGSTQFF

J: TRBJ1-2
D: -
V: TRBV9
size: -
DNA: TGTGCCAGCAGCAGCGGGCCTACACCTAACTATGGCTACACCTTC
CDR3: CASSSGPTPNYGYTF

J: TRBJ1-6
D: -
V: TRBV6-1
size: -
DNA: TGTGCCAGCAGTGAAGGGGGGCTCGGGTCGTCACCCCTCCACTTT
CDR3: CASSEGGLGSSPLHF

J: TRBJ2-5
D: TRBD1
V: TRBV5-1
size: -
DNA: TGCGCCAGCAGCCCAGGACAGGGGAGGAGAGCGGAGCGGGGAGAGACCCAGTACTTC
CDR3: CASSPGQGRRAERGETQYF

J: TRBJ2-7
D: -
V: TRBV15
size: -
DNA: TGTGCCACCAGCAGAGAATCCCGTCCCTACGAGCAGTACTTC
CDR3: CATSRESRPYEQYF

J: TRBJ1-4
D: -
V: TRBV18
size: -
DNA: TGTGCCAGTTCGAATCGGGTAACTAATGAAAAACTGTTTTTT
CDR3: CASSNRVTNEKLFF

J: TRBJ2-7
D: -
V: TRBV4-2
size: -
DNA: TGTGCCAGCAGCCAAGAGGAGGGTTCTAGCTCCTACGAGCAGTACTTC
CDR3: CASSQEEGSSSYEQYF

J: TRBJ2-3
D: -
V: TRBV5-6
size: -
DNA: TGTGCCAGCAGCTGGGAGGACACAGATACGCAGTATTTT
CDR3: CASSWEDTDTQYF

J: TRBJ2-7
D: -
V: TRBV9
size: -
DNA: TGTGCCAGCAGCGTAGTTTCCCTAGGCGAGCAGTACTTC
CDR3: CASSVVSLGEQYF

J: TRBJ2-7
D: TRBD1
V: TRBV4-1
size: once
DNA: TGCGCCAGCAGCCAGGGCGACGGGACAGCCTACGAGCAGTACTTC
CDR3: CASSQGDGTAYEQYF

J: TRBJ2-2
D: -
V: TRBV6-4
size: large
DNA: TGTGCCAGCAGTGACCGACTAGCCGGGGAGCTGTTTTTT
CDR3: CASSDRLAGELFF

J: TRBJ2-7
D: TRBD1
V: TRBV11-2
size: -
DNA: TGTGCCAGCTACGGACAGGGGCCCTACGAGCAGTACTTC
CDR3: CASYGQGPYEQYF

J: TRBJ2-1
D: TRBD2
V: TRBV7-6
size: -
DNA: TGTGCCAGCAAACTAGCGCCAAACTCCTACAATGAGCAGTTCTTC
CDR3: CASKLAPNSYNEQFF

J: TRBJ2-3
D: TRBD1
V: TRBV13
size: -
DNA: TGTGCCAGCAGCTTAGAGGGACAGGGTGAACCGCAGTATTTT
CDR3: CASSLEGQGEPQYF

J: TRBJ2-7
D: TRBD2
V: TRBV7-9
size: -
DNA: TGTGCCAGCCTAGCGGGAGACTACGAGCAGTACTTC
CDR3: CASLAGDYEQYF

J: TRBJ2-4
D: -
V: TRBV5-1
size: -
DNA: TGCGCCAGCAGCTTGGAGGTTCAGGGAGGAAACATTCAGTACTTC
CDR3: CASSLEVQGGNIQYF

J: TRBJ2-3
D: -
V: TRBV19
size: -
DNA: TGTGCCAGTACCCAAGACCGGGGAGGAGATACGCAGTATTTT
CDR3: CASTQDRGGDTQYF

J: TRBJ2-2
D: TRBD1
V: TRBV6-4
size: -
DNA: TGTGCCAGCAGTGACAGTTCCTGGGACAGGGACACCGGGGAGCTGTTTTTT
CDR3: CASSDSSWDRDTGELFF

J: TRBJ1-5
D: -
V: TRBV27
size: -
DNA: TGTGCCAGCAGCTACCCTGGGGGGGGTCAGCCCCAGCATTTT
CDR3: CASSYPGGGQPQHF

J: TRBJ2-1
D: TRBD2
V: TRBV5-1
size: -
DNA: TGCGCCAGCATCGGGACTACCACGCATGAGCAGTTCTTC
CDR3: CASIGTTTHEQFF

J: TRBJ2-3
D: TRBD1
V: TRBV6-1
size: -
DNA: TGTGCCAGCAGTGAAGCGCCGGGACAGGGGGCAGATACGCAGTATTTT
CDR3: CASSEAPGQGADTQYF

J: TRBJ2-5
D: TRBD2
V: TRBV9
size: -
DNA: TGTGCCAGCAGTCTAGCGGGGCTCCAAGAGACCCAGTACTTC
CDR3: CASSLAGLQETQYF

J: TRBJ1-1
D: TRBD1
V: TRBV25-1
size: -
DNA: TGTGCCAGCAGGACAGGGGCATGGACTGAAGCTTTCTTT
CDR3: CASRTGAWTEAFF

J: TRBJ1-2
D: -
V: TRBV4-1
size: -
DNA: TGCGCCAGCAGCCAAGGACTAGGACCCGGTGGCTACACCTTC
CDR3: CASSQGLGPGGYTF

J: TRBJ2-1
D: -
V: TRBV13
size: few
DNA: TGTGCCAGCAGCTCCCAGGGGAGATACAATGAGCAGTTCTTC
CDR3: CASSSQGRYNEQFF

J: TRBJ2-5
D: -
V: TRBV4-1
size: -
DNA: TGCGCCAGCAGCCAAATAAAGGAGCTAGAAGAGACCCAGTACTTC
CDR3: CASSQIKELEETQYF

J: TRBJ2-7
D: TRBD2
V: TRBV27
size: -
DNA: TGTGCCAGCAGTTTTGGCCTAGCGGGATCCGAGCAGTACTTC
CDR3: CASSFGLAGSEQYF

J: TRBJ2-7
D: TRBD2
V: TRBV19
size: once
DNA: TGTGCCAGTAAGAGCGGGAGGAGCTCCTACGAGCAGTACTTC
CDR3: CASKSGRSSYEQYF

J: TRBJ1-1
D: -
V: TRBV7-9
size: -
DNA: TGTGCCAGCAGCTTTGTAAACACTGAAGCTTTCTTT
CDR3: CASSFVNTEAFF

J: TRBJ2-7
D: -
V: TRBV19
size: -
DNA: TGTGCCAGTAGTATATCTCGAGGGGGTGATATCTACGAGCAGTACTTC
CDR3: CASSISRGGDIYEQYF

J: TRBJ1-1
D: TRBD1
V: TRBV30
size: -
DNA: TGTGCCTGGTCCTTTGCGGGACAGGTCACTACTGAAGCTTTCTTT
CDR3: CAWSFAGQVTTEAFF

J: TRBJ2-7
D: TRBD2
V: TRBV4-2
size: -
DNA: TGTGCCAGCAGCCAAGATTCGGGGGGGCCCCCAACCTACGAGCAGTACTTC
CDR3: CASSQDSGGPPTYEQYF

J: TRBJ1-2
D: TRBD1
V: TRBV5-8
size: once
DNA: TGTGCCAGCAGCTCCCACGGGGACAGGTTGGAGAACTATGGCTACACCTTC
CDR3: CASSSHGDRLENYGYTF

J: TRBJ2-7
D: TRBD1
V: TRBV5-8
size: few
DNA: TGTGCCAGCAGCTTGGGTTCGGGACAGGGGCTAATCGAGCAGTACTTC
CDR3: CASSLGSGQGLIEQYF

J: TRBJ1-1
D: -
V: TRBV7-8
size: -
DNA: TGTGCCAGCAGGGCAACCTGGAACACTGAAGCTTTCTTT
CDR3: CASRATWNTEAFF

J: TRBJ2-2
D: TRBD2
V: TRBV27
size: -
DNA: TGTGCCAGCAGTAAACTAGCGGGAGGGCCCACGAACACCGGGGAGCTGTTTTTT
CDR3: CASSKLAGGPTNTGELFF

J: TRBJ2-7
D: TRBD2
V: TRBV6-1
size: -
DNA: TGTGCCAGCAGTGCCCTTTCTAGCGGGGGGGTCTACGAGCAGTACTTC
CDR3: CASSALSSGGVYEQYF

J: TRBJ2-7
D: -
V: TRBV5-4
size: -
DNA: TGTGCCAGCAGCTTGGACGGCGGAGGGGCCTACGAGCAGTACTTC
CDR3: CASSLDGGGAYEQYF

J: TRBJ2-3
D: TRBD2
V: TRBV7-8
size: -
DNA: TGTGCCAGCAGCACCCTAGCGGGGGGGGCAGATACGCAGTATTTT
CDR3: CASSTLAGGADTQYF

J: TRBJ2-2
D: TRBD2
V: TRBV7-9
size: -
DNA: TGTGCCAGCAGGACGCTAGGGGCTAGCGGGAGTCATCGGGCCGGGGAGCTGTTTTTT
CDR3: CASRTLGASGSHRAGELFF

J: TRBJ1-1
D: -
V: TRBV7-9
size: -
DNA: TGTGCCAGCAGCTATGAGGAGGGGGAGGGTGAAGCTTTCTTT
CDR3: CASSYEEGEGEAFF

J: TRBJ2-1
D: TRBD2
V: TRBV29-1
size: -
DNA: TGCAGCGTTGACCGAACTAGCGGGGACGCCTACAATGAGCAGTTCTTC
CDR3: CSVDRTSGDAYNEQFF

J: TRBJ2-3
D: TRBD2
V: TRBV7-2
size: -
DNA: TGTGCCAGCAGCATCCGGGGGGGCTTAGATACGCAGTATTTT
CDR3: CASSIRGGLDTQYF

J: TRBJ2-7
D: -
V: TRBV28
size: -
DNA: TGTGCCAGCACCTTCTCCGGGGAAAGCTCCTACGAGCAGTACTTC
CDR3: CASTFSGESSYEQYF

J: TRBJ1-1
D: -
V: TRBV9
size: -
DNA: TGTGCCAGCAGCGCCTGGGGAGGGACGATGAACACTGAAGCTTTCTTT
CDR3: CASSAWGGTMNTEAFF

J: TRBJ2-5
D: TRBD2
V: TRBV7-9
size: once
DNA: TGTGCCAGCAGCTCCCGGACTAGCGGGGAACAAGAGACCCAGTACTTC
CDR3: CASSSRTSGEQETQYF

J: TRBJ2-1
D: -
V: TRBV5-4
size: -
DNA: TGTGCCAGCAGCCAAAGCGACAATGAGCAGTTCTTC
CDR3: CASSQSDNEQFF

J: TRBJ2-1
D: -
V: TRBV19
size: -
DNA: TGTGCCAGTAGTATAAGGGGGGGGACAACCCTCTCCTACAATGAGCAGTTCTTC
CDR3: CASSIRGGTTLSYNEQFF

J: TRBJ1-6
D: TRBD1
V: TRBV6-5
size: -
DNA: TGTGCCAGCCTTGGACAGGGAGATTACAATTCACCCCTCCACTTT
CDR3: CASLGQGDYNSPLHF